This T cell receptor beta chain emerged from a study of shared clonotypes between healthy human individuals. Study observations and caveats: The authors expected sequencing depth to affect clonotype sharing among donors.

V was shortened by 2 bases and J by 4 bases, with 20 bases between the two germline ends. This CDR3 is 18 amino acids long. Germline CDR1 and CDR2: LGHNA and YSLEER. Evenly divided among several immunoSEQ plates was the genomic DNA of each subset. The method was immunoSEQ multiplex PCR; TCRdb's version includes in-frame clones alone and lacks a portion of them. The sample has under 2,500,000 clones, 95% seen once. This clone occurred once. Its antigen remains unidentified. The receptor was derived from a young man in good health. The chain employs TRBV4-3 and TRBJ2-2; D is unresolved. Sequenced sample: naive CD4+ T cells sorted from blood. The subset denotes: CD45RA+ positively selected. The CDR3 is CASSQLDLEAESTGELFF. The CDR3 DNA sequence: TGCGCCAGCAGCCAATTGGATCTAGAGGCGGAAAGCACCGGGGAGCTGTTTTTT.